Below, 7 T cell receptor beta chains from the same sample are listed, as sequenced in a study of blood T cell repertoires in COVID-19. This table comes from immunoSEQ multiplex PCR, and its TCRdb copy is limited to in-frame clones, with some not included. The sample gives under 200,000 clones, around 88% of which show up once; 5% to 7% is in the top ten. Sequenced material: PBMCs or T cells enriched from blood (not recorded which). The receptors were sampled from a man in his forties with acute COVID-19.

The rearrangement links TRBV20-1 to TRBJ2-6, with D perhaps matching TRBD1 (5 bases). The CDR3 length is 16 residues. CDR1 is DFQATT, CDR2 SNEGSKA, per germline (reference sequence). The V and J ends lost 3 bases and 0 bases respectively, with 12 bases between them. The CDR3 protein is CSASPRQNSGANVLTF. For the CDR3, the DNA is TGCAGTGCTAGTCCAAGACAGAACTCTGGGGCCAACGTCCTGACTTTC.

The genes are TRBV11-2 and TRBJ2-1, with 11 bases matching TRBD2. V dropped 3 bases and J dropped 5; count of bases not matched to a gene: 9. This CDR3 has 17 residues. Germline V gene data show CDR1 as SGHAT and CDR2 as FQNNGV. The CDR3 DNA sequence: TGTGCCAGCAGCTTGACTAGCGGGACCACGATCCACAATGAGCAGTTCTTC. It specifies CASSLTSGTTIHNEQFF.

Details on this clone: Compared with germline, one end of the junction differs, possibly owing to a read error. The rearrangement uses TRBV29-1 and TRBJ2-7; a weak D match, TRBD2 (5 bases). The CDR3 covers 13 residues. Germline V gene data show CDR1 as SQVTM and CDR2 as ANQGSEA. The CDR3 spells CSVVFPSPYELYF. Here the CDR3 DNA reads TGTAGCGTTGTCTTCCCTAGTCCCTACGAGCTGTACTTC.

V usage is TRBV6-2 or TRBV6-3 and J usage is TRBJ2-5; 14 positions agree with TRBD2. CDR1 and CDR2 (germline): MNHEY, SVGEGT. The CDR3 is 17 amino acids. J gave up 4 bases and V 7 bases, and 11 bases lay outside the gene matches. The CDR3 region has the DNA TGTGCCAGCACCCCCGGGACTAGCGGGAGATGGGGAGAGACCCAGTACTTC. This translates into CASTPGTSGRWGETQYF.

CDR3 region: CASSVGVAGGDTQYF. CDR3 bases: TGTGCCAGCAGCGTAGGGGTAGCGGGAGGGGATACGCAGTATTTT. This chain uses TRBV9 with TRBJ2-3; the match to TRBD2 covers 11 bases. In germline, CDR1 is SGDLS, CDR2 YYNGEE. The length of the CDR3 is 15 residues. The junction had 3 bases not matched to a gene; V was cut back by 0 bases and J by 6 bases. Supplemented by reference TRBV9 and TRBJ2-3, the full variable domain reads DSGVTQTPKHLITATGQRVTLRCSPRSGDLSVYWYQQSLDQGLQFLIQYYNGEERAKGNILERFSAQQFPDLHSELNLSSLELGDSALYFCASSVGVAGGDTQYFGPGTRLTVL.

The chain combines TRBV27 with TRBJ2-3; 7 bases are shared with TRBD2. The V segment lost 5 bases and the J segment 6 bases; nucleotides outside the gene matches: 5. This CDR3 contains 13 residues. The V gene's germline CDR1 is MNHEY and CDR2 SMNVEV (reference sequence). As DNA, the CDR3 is TGTGCCAGCAGTAGGGAGGGCTGGGATACGCAGTATTTT. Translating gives CASSREGWDTQYF.

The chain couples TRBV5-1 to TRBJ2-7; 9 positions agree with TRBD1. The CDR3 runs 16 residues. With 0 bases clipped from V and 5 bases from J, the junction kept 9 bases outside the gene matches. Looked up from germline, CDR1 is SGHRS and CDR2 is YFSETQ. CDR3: CASSLEGTGRPDEQYF. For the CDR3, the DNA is TGCGCCAGCAGCTTGGAGGGGACAGGGAGGCCCGACGAGCAGTACTTC.